The rows below give T cell receptor beta chains drawn from one sample of a study of early T cells in non-severe SARS-CoV-2 infection. TCRdb redid the calling of the 5' RACE reads with MiXCR, one entry per CDR3 protein. Among almost 65,000 distinct CDR3 sequences listed, 4.9% were seen once. Sequenced sample: whole blood. Receptor source: an adult who was a healthcare worker with PCR-confirmed SARS-CoV-2 infection or an uninfected control (not recorded which). CDR3s include the opening cysteine and the closing phenylalanine or tryptophan. The D gene is left open where the match is weak. The size field is filled for only some rows; it gives once, few, many or a size class.

TRBJ2-1	TRBV4-1	TRBD2	few	CASSQTSGALSEQFF	TGCGCCAGCAGCCAAACTAGCGGGGCCCTCTCAGAGCAGTTCTTC
TRBJ2-3	TRBV30	.	few	CAWSAFKPDTQYF	TGTGCCTGGAGTGCCTTCAAACCAGATACGCAGTATTTT
TRBJ2-4	TRBV29-1	.	many	CSVATGPLQYF	TGCAGCGTCGCAACAGGGCCCCTTCAGTACTTC
TRBJ1-3	TRBV7-2	.	few	CASSSDGISGNTIYF	TGTGCCAGCAGCTCCGACGGAATCTCTGGAAACACCATATATTTT
TRBJ2-3	TRBV9	TRBD2	many	CASSERGRYTDTQYF	TGTGCCAGCAGCGAGCGGGGGCGATACACAGATACGCAGTATTTT
TRBJ1-3	TRBV20-1	.	.	CSATGRTGNTIYF	TGCAGTGCTACTGGCAGGACTGGAAACACCATATATTTT
TRBJ1-1	TRBV3-1	.	many	CASGEWEEAFF	TGTGCCAGCGGGGAGTGGGAAGAAGCTTTCTTT
TRBJ2-7	TRBV14	.	many	CASSPFGRASYEQYF	TGTGCCAGCAGCCCGTTCGGCCGGGCTAGCTACGAGCAGTACTTC
TRBJ1-1	TRBV10-3	.	many	CAISELVGTEAFF	TGTGCCATCAGTGAATTAGTGGGCACTGAAGCTTTCTTT
TRBJ2-3	TRBV6-5	TRBD2	.	CASSIAGGTQYF	TGTGCCAGCAGTATAGCGGGAGGAACGCAGTATTTT
TRBJ2-1	TRBV19	.	.	CASSPDQRLEATYYNEQFF	TGTGCCAGTAGTCCAGATCAGCGACTAGAGGCAACTTACTACAATGAGCAGTTCTTC
TRBJ2-7	TRBV4-2	.	.	CASSQDSQAGSYEQYF	TGTGCCAGCAGCCAAGATAGTCAAGCCGGGTCCTACGAGCAGTACTTC
TRBJ1-2	TRBV5-4	.	few	CASSLKDRFGGYTF	TGTGCCAGCAGCTTGAAAGACAGATTCGGCGGCTACACCTTC
TRBJ2-7	TRBV10-3	TRBD2	.	CAISTGTRSSYEQYF	TGTGCCATCAGCACCGGGACTAGGAGTTCCTACGAGCAGTACTTC
TRBJ1-2	TRBV2	.	few	CASSDSYGQPLGYTF	TGTGCCAGCAGTGACAGCTACGGACAGCCTCTCGGCTACACCTTC
TRBJ2-7	TRBV29-1	.	few	CSVAMGLDEQYF	TGCAGCGTGGCTATGGGGCTCGACGAGCAGTACTTC
TRBJ1-2	TRBV29-1	.	many	CSVETVDYGYTF	TGCAGCGTGGAGACCGTTGACTATGGCTACACCTTC